The 11 T cell receptor beta chains reported below all come from one sample, sequenced in a study of blood T cell repertoires in COVID-19. Generated by immunoSEQ multiplex PCR, the TCRdb table keeps only in-frame clones and is missing some. Seen here are some 200,000 clones, about 83% observed once, and the top ten hold less than 8%. Specimen: peripheral blood. The receptors were gathered from a woman in her forties or fifties with active or convalescent COVID-19.

The CDR3 DNA reads as TGTGCCAGCAGCCAATCACTAGGTCCCGGGGAGCTGTTTTTT. It translates to CASSQSLGPGELFF. The chain joins TRBV3-1 (or the pseudogene TRBV3-2) to TRBJ2-2, with D perhaps matching TRBD2 (5 bases). Trimming left V 2 bases short and J 6 bases short, with 10 bases between. This CDR3 has 14 residues. Germline CDR1 is LGHDT and CDR2 is YNNKEL (reference sequence).

This sequence joins TRBV10-3 and TRBJ2-6; maybe TRBD1 (5 bases). Trimming stripped 7 bases from V and 1 base from J, with 11 bases between. Germline assignment: CDR1 ENHRY and CDR2 SYGVKD. The CDR3 consists of 15 residues. The CDR3 spells CAINQGYSGANVLTF. The CDR3 nucleotides are TGTGCCATCAACCAGGGTTATTCTGGGGCCAACGTCCTGACTTTC.

V gene TRBV5-1 combines with J gene TRBJ1-1; weak D call: TRBD1 (6 bases). The CDR3 loop spans 13 amino acids. Germline V gene lookup returns CDR1 SGHRS and CDR2 YFSETQ. Trimming left V 4 bases short and J 4 bases short, with 11 bases between. The CDR3 here is CASSPEGGTEAFF. The CDR3 DNA follows: TGCGCCAGCAGCCCAGAAGGGGGCACTGAAGCTTTCTTT.

This sequence joins TRBV18 and TRBJ1-1, with D unclear. The CDR3 runs 15 residues. The ends were cut back, 2 bases at V and 1 base at J, with 11 bases in the middle. The germline gives CDR1 KGHSH, CDR2 LQKENI. CDR3 residues: CASSPYLTSNTEAFF. The CDR3 nucleotides are TGTGCCAGCTCACCATACCTGACATCGAACACTGAAGCTTTCTTT.

This clone was seen a few times. The genes are TRBV5-6 and TRBJ2-7; D remains ambiguous. V lost 2 bases and J lost 4, with 16 bases in between. Germline V CDR1 and CDR2: SGHDT, YYEEEE. This CDR3 has 15 residues. CDR3 in amino acids: CASSLLPLTGYEQYV. The DNA for the CDR3 is TGTGCCAGCAGCTTACTCCCTCTGACGGGTTACGAGCAGTACGTC.

The rearrangement joins TRBV6-4 to TRBJ2-2; no clear D gene. This CDR3 has 17 amino acids. The V end lost 2 bases, the J end lost 5 bases, and 18 bases lay between the germline ends. The germline V gene encodes CDR1 MRHNA and CDR2 SNTAGT. CDR3 nucleotide sequence: TGTGCCAGCAGTGACCCCACGGGTCCAGTTCAAACCGGGGAGCTGTTTTTT. It translates to CASSDPTGPVQTGELFF.

The V and J genes are TRBV6-5 and TRBJ2-2, with 8 bases matching TRBD2. This CDR3 region has 16 residues. CDR1 is MNHEY and CDR2 is SVGAGI in the germline V gene. After removal of 0 bases from V and 9 bases from J, the junction contained 9 bases not matched to a gene. This CDR3 is CASSYSGGVIARELFF. The CDR3 DNA follows: TGTGCCAGCAGTTACTCCGGGGGGGTGATCGCCAGGGAGCTGTTTTTT.

The chain's CDR3 is CASSWGPPEAFF. CDR3 coding DNA: TGTGCCAGCAGCTGGGGGCCCCCCGAAGCTTTCTTT. This chain joins TRBV28 and TRBJ1-1; D might be TRBD1 (6 bases). V lost 6 bases, J lost 8 bases, and 13 bases lay in between. Germline V lookup: CDR1 MDHEN, CDR2 SYDVKM. The CDR3 is 12 amino acids.

The chain uses TRBV24-1 and TRBJ2-3; 9 bases match TRBD2. CDR3 length equals 16 residues. Losses at the gene ends were 3 bases for V and 4 bases for J; bases not matched to a gene: 7. Germline CDR1 is KGHDR and CDR2 is SFDVKD. The DNA for the CDR3 is TGTGCCACCAGTGATATTGGTAGCGGGAGTTCAGATACGCAGTATTTT. Its protein is CATSDIGSGSSDTQYF.

V and J are TRBV9 and TRBJ1-6, with D tentatively TRBD1 (6 bases). Trimming shortened V by 4 bases and J by 8 bases, and 10 bases separated the two germline ends. CDR1 SGDLS and CDR2 YYNGEE come from the germline V gene. The CDR3 extends over 13 amino acids. The chain's CDR3 is CASSPGQYSPLHF. The CDR3 coding sequence is TGTGCCAGCAGCCCCGGACAGTATTCACCCCTCCACTTT.

The V call is TRBV28, the J call TRBJ2-1, with 9 bases aligning to TRBD1. V gave up 5 bases and J gave up 6 bases; unmatched junction bases: 8. The CDR3 length is 15 residues. The germline gives CDR1 MDHEN, CDR2 SYDVKM. The CDR3 sequence is CASSPRTGDTNEQFF. The CDR3 DNA follows: TGTGCCAGCAGTCCAAGGACAGGGGACACCAATGAGCAGTTCTTC.